A selection of T cell receptor beta chains follows, all from one sample in a study of immune evolution from preneoplasia to lung adenocarcinoma. The protocol was immunoSEQ multiplex PCR, while the TCRdb copy is restricted to in-frame clones and leaves out a portion. Of about 9,900 clones detected, 70% to 90% appear once; the ten largest clones hold roughly 3%. Specimen: FFPE invasive lung adenocarcinoma tissue. Receptors originate from a person aged 65 to 85 with invasive lung adenocarcinoma. Some clones in this sample may be carry-over from other donors' samples. Each CDR3 is given with its conserved first and last residue. A D gene is named only where the DNA matches it firmly. Expanded clones get a size class; other rows say once, few or many, or leave the size out.

J	V	D	size	DNA	CDR3
TRBJ1-2	TRBV28	.	.	TGTGCCAGCACCTCCCCAGGGCCCGCCTCTAACTATGGCTACACCTTC	CASTSPGPASNYGYTF
TRBJ2-7	TRBV28	.	.	TGTGCCAGCAGTTTAACCCGTGGTGCCTACGAGCAGTACTTC	CASSLTRGAYEQYF
TRBJ1-1	TRBV28	.	.	TGTGCCAGCAGTTTACAGGTGAACACTGAAGCTTTCTTT	CASSLQVNTEAFF
TRBJ2-3	TRBV25-1	.	.	TGTGCCAGCAGTGAAGGGCGAATGGGGGCCACAGATACGCAGTATTTT	CASSEGRMGATDTQYF
TRBJ2-3	TRBV7-9	.	.	TGTGCCAGCAGTCCCTTAGGGGAGAGGGTTACGCAGTATTTT	CASSPLGERVTQYF
TRBJ1-2	TRBV28	.	.	TGTGCCAGCAGTTCTACGGCCCGTAAGCGGAATGGCTACACCTTC	CASSSTARKRNGYTF
TRBJ1-1	TRBV29-1	TRBD1	few	TGCAGCGTTGGATTACAGGGGACCCACACTGAAGCTTTCTTT	CSVGLQGTHTEAFF
TRBJ2-6	TRBV7-9	.	.	TGTGCCAGCAGCCGATCCGATGGGGCCAACGTCCTGACTTTC	CASSRSDGANVLTF
TRBJ1-1	TRBV18	TRBD1	.	TGTGCCAGCTCACCCATGGGGGGCGCAGGGGGGATGAACACTGAAGCTTTCTTT	CASSPMGGAGGMNTEAFF
TRBJ2-4	TRBV27	TRBD2	once	TGTGCCAGCAGTAGGACTAGCGGGGGAATAAACATTCAGTACTTC	CASSRTSGGINIQYF
TRBJ1-5	TRBV28	.	.	TGTGCCAGCAGTTTCGGAGGGAGCAATCAGCCCCAGCATTTT	CASSFGGSNQPQHF
TRBJ2-3	TRBV7-2	.	once	TGTGCCAGCAGCTTAGTAGGGCTATCCCACACAGATACGCAGTATTTT	CASSLVGLSHTDTQYF
TRBJ2-2	TRBV6-5	.	.	TGTGCCAGTGTAAGCAGCTACACCGGGGAGCTGTTTTTT	CASVSSYTGELFF
TRBJ1-2	TRBV28	TRBD1	.	TGTGCCAGCAGTACGGACAGGGAGTATGGCTACACCTTC	CASSTDREYGYTF
TRBJ2-1	TRBV18	.	.	TGTGCCAGCTCACCACCATCAAGCAGAAACAATGAGCAGTTCTTC	CASSPPSSRNNEQFF
TRBJ1-4	TRBV6-6	TRBD1	.	TGTGCCAGCAGTTTCCAACCGACAGGGGAGGGTGAAAAACTGTTTTTT	CASSFQPTGEGEKLFF
TRBJ1-2	TRBV5-1	TRBD1	.	TGCGCCAGCAGCTTGTTATCGGGACAGGGATATGGCTACACCTTC	CASSLLSGQGYGYTF
TRBJ2-2	TRBV18	.	.	TGTGCCAGCTCACCTTATGACAGCGCGAACACCGGGGAGCTGTTTTTT	CASSPYDSANTGELFF
TRBJ1-3	TRBV6-1	.	.	TGTGCCAGCAAGCCGCAGACCTCTGGAAACACCATATATTTT	CASKPQTSGNTIYF
TRBJ2-5	TRBV11-2	.	.	TGTGCCAGCAGCCCCTCGGGATCCCAAGAGACCCAGTACTTC	CASSPSGSQETQYF
TRBJ1-3	TRBV7-9	.	.	TGTGCCAGCAGCGGGGTGGGGAGTGTTGGAAACACCATATATTTT	CASSGVGSVGNTIYF
TRBJ2-7	TRBV30	.	.	TGTGCCTGGAGAAGGGACGGCTCCTACGAGCAGTACTTC	CAWRRDGSYEQYF
TRBJ2-6	TRBV19	TRBD2	once	TGTGCCAGTAGTATAGTGCGGCTAGCGGGGGGGCATGGGGCCAACGTCCTGACTTTC	CASSIVRLAGGHGANVLTF
TRBJ2-7	TRBV27	.	few	TGTGCCAGCAACCTACCGGGCTTGGAGCAGTACTTC	CASNLPGLEQYF
TRBJ1-6	TRBV5-4	.	.	TGTGCCAGCAGCCGGGACGGGGGGGCTTCCTATAATTCACCCCTCCACTTT	CASSRDGGASYNSPLHF
TRBJ1-1	TRBV7-9	.	.	TGTGCCAGCAGCCCCGGGCCGGTGGGGGCTTTCTTT	CASSPGPVGAFF
TRBJ2-7	TRBV5-8	.	.	TGTGCCAGCAGCTTGATGCAGAGGCAGTACTTC	CASSLMQRQYF
TRBJ1-1	TRBV2	.	.	TGTGCCAGCAGTGGACCAGGCGACACTGAAGCTTTCTTT	CASSGPGDTEAFF
TRBJ2-3	TRBV2	.	once	TGTGCCAGCCTCGCGGGACTGACAGATACGCAGTATTTT	CASLAGLTDTQYF
TRBJ1-2	TRBV6-1	.	.	TGTGCCAGCAGTGAAAGGGGAGACAGGCTCCATGGCTACACCTTC	CASSERGDRLHGYTF
TRBJ2-2	TRBV6-6	TRBD1	once	TGTGCCAGCAGTTACGGGACAGGGTACACCGGGGAGCTGTTTTTT	CASSYGTGYTGELFF
TRBJ2-2	TRBV30	.	.	TGTGCCTGGAGTGGGAGAGGGGGTTTCACCGGGGAGCTGTTTTTT	CAWSGRGGFTGELFF
TRBJ1-5	TRBV28	TRBD1	.	TGTGCCAGCGCGATTAGACAGGGCGCTACCAATCAGCCCCAGCATTTT	CASAIRQGATNQPQHF
TRBJ2-5	TRBV7-2	.	.	TGTGCCAGCAGCCGGGCGAGCGAGGAGACCCAGTACTTC	CASSRASEETQYF
TRBJ1-2	TRBV9	.	.	TGTGCCAGCAGCGAAGGGGACGGAAGATATGGCTACACCTTC	CASSEGDGRYGYTF
TRBJ2-2	TRBV9	.	.	TGTGCCAGCAGCGTGTTTGGCGACGCGAACACCGGGGAGCTGTTTTTT	CASSVFGDANTGELFF
TRBJ2-7	TRBV6-5	.	.	TGTGCCAGCGGTCAGACAGGTTACTCCTACGAGCAGTACTTC	CASGQTGYSYEQYF
TRBJ2-5	TRBV7-3	.	.	TGTGCCAGCAGCTTAGGGTTGCAAGAGACCCAGTACTTC	CASSLGLQETQYF
TRBJ1-2	TRBV27	.	.	TGTGCCAGCAGTTTTGCCGGTCGCTATGGCTACACCTTC	CASSFAGRYGYTF